The entry below describes one T cell receptor (beta chain). Antigen: not known. MiXCR was run by TCRdb on the 5' RACE reads, yielding one entry per CDR3 protein. The sample includes 100,000 to 120,000 distinct CDR3 sequences, around a fifth seen only once; the top ten take around 40%. This sample was taken from a study of T-cell memory formation after mild COVID-19. The CDR3 sequence is 15 residues long. The germline V and J ends were trimmed by 5 bases and 6 bases, with 19 bases remaining between them. CDR1 and CDR2 (germline): SGHTA, FQGNSA. Study results and caveats: Clones which contracted sat mainly in CM and EM if CD4+, and in EMRA if CD8+.

This receptor was obtained from a man younger than 30 who had mild COVID-19 (a few samples of this study predate the infection). Cell type and time point are not known. J is TRBJ1-2 and V is TRBV7-2, with D unclear. Sequencing input: PBMCs or a T cell subset sorted from them (not recorded which). CDR3 bases: TGTGCCAGCAGCAATCTAGGGCGGCCGGCGGATGGCTACACCTTC. The encoded protein is CASSNLGRPADGYTF. Filled out from reference TRBV7-2 and TRBJ1-2, the complete variable domain reads GAGVSQSPSNKVTEKGKDVELRCDPISGHTALYWYRQSLGQGLEFLIYFQGNSAPDKSGLPSDRFSAERTGGSVSTLTIQRTQQEDSAVYLCASSNLGRPADGYTFGSGTRLTVV.